This T cell receptor (beta chain) was sequenced in a study of beta chain features in type 1 diabetes. With regard to this clone: Its specificity is unknown.

Whole-study results and caveats: The VDJ junctions of type 1 diabetes patients carried fewer insertions and more deletions.

All of the isolated RNA was reverse transcribed, so expressed TCRB transcripts were sequenced. Sequencing used immunoSEQ multiplex PCR; TCRdb keeps in-frame clones, though not all of them. The sample has about 410,000 clones; about 14% are singletons. Specimen: naive CD4+ T cells from blood. The source is a man under 40 in good health.

CDR3 nucleotides: TGTGCCAGCAGCTTCCGACTAGCGGGGGATACAGATACGCAGTATTTT. It encodes CASSFRLAGDTDTQYF. This chain joins TRBV7-2 and TRBJ2-3; 12 bases are a match to TRBD2. The CDR3 totals 16 residues. Germline CDR1 SGHTA, CDR2 FQGNSA. V lost 3 bases and J lost 3; bases outside the gene matches: 4.